A single sample is the source of the 30 T cell receptor beta chains below, sequenced in a study of blood T cell repertoires in COVID-19. Libraries were prepared by immunoSEQ multiplex PCR; TCRdb keeps only in-frame clonotypes and omits some of them. Of approximately 200,000 clones in the sample, more than 85% were seen once. Source material: peripheral blood. These receptors were obtained from a woman aged 25 to 39 with active or convalescent COVID-19.

The chain has TRBV7-2 and TRBJ1-1; D call uncertain. This CDR3 comprises 14 residues. V was shortened by 3 bases and J by 5 bases, with 13 bases between the two germline ends. Germline V gene data show CDR1 as SGHTA and CDR2 as FQGNSA. CDR3 loop: CASSLGGRWTEAFF. The DNA for the CDR3 is TGTGCCAGCAGCTTGGGCGGGCGTTGGACTGAAGCTTTCTTT. The entire variable domain, with the rest obtained from reference TRBV7-2 and TRBJ1-1, is as follows: GAGVSQSPSNKVTEKGKDVELRCDPISGHTALYWYRQSLGQGLEFLIYFQGNSAPDKSGLPSDRFSAERTGGSVSTLTIQRTQQEDSAVYLCASSLGGRWTEAFFGQGTRLTVV.

The chain employs TRBV11-3 and TRBJ1-2; D is unresolved. Trimming removed 3 bases at V and 0 bases at J, with 8 bases between. Germline assignment: CDR1 SGHNT and CDR2 YENEEA. This CDR3 comprises 14 residues. In DNA form, the CDR3 reads TGTGCCAGCAGCTTCACAGTCGCTAACTATGGCTACACCTTC. It codes for CASSFTVANYGYTF.

The chain joins TRBV24-1 to TRBJ2-3; possible D gene TRBD2, 6 bases. Germline loops: CDR1 KGHDR, CDR2 SFDVKD. CDR3 length equals 14 residues. V was shortened by 3 bases and J by 10 bases, with 16 bases between the two germline ends. The CDR3 nucleotides are TGTGCCACCAGTGATCCGGGGACTTCAGAGGCGCAGTATTTT. Its translation: CATSDPGTSEAQYF.

The chain is built from TRBV9 and TRBJ2-1, with 7 bases fitting TRBD2. The CDR3 is 15 amino acids. With 4 bases clipped from V and 5 bases from J, the junction kept 9 bases outside the gene matches. The V gene's germline CDR1 is SGDLS and CDR2 YYNGEE. CDR3 in amino acids: CASSPRLALNNEQFF. The CDR3 DNA reads TGTGCCAGCAGCCCCCGACTAGCCCTAAACAATGAGCAGTTCTTC.

This chain links TRBV30 with TRBJ2-7; D not certain. The CDR3 has 14 residues. Deletions cut 0 bases from V and 6 bases from J, with 15 bases between. In germline, CDR1 is GTSNPN, CDR2 SVGIG (reference sequence). CDR3 sequence (DNA): TGTGCCTGGAGTGTCGAAGCGAGCCTTGGCGAGCAGTACTTC. This translates into CAWSVEASLGEQYF.

This chain joins TRBV28 and TRBJ1-2, with a weak D call TRBD1 (6 bases). The CDR3 totals 15 residues. V gave up 6 bases and J gave up 3 bases, with 17 bases separating them. The germline CDR1 and CDR2 sequences are MDHEN and SYDVKM. The CDR3 region is CASSSRGGADYGYTF. The CDR3 DNA reads TGTGCCAGCAGCTCCCGTGGGGGCGCGGACTATGGCTACACCTTC.

This rearrangement joins TRBV20-1 to TRBJ1-2; D is perhaps TRBD1 (6 bases). V gave up 4 bases and J gave up 7 bases, with 10 bases separating them. Germline lookup yields CDR1 DFQATT and CDR2 SNEGSKA (reference sequence). The CDR3 is 11 residues long. This CDR3 reads CSAIRDIGYTF. In DNA form, the CDR3 reads TGCAGTGCTATCCGGGACATTGGCTACACCTTC.

In DNA, the CDR3 is TGTGCCAGCAGTTTAGGGACAGGGCTATTCGAGCAGTACTTC. Encoded protein: CASSLGTGLFEQYF. The rearrangement joins TRBV27 to TRBJ2-7, with TRBD1 identical over 9 bases. The V and J ends lost 2 bases and 6 bases, in that order; junction bases with no gene match: 5. Germline values: CDR1 MNHEY, CDR2 SMNVEV (reference sequence). CDR3 length equals 14 residues.

V and J are TRBV5-1 and TRBJ2-7, with 7 bases matching TRBD1. CDR1 SGHRS and CDR2 YFSETQ come from the germline V gene. V was pared by 7 bases and J by 3 bases, with 7 bases of the junction left unmatched. There are 13 residues in the CDR3. The CDR3 region has the DNA TGCGCCAGCCAGACAGGGAGCAGCTACGAGCAGTACTTC. As protein: CASQTGSSYEQYF. Together with reference TRBV5-1 and TRBJ2-7, the CDR3 gives the full variable domain: KAGVTQTPRYLIKTRGQQVTLSCSPISGHRSVSWYQQTPGQGLQFLFEYFSETQRNKGNFPGRFSGRQFSNSRSEMNVSTLELGDSALYLCASQTGSSYEQYFGPGTRLTVT.

The sample holds a few counts of this clone. The chain links TRBV9 to TRBJ2-5; no definite D call. This CDR3 is built from 12 residues. Germline loops: CDR1 SGDLS, CDR2 YYNGEE. The V and J ends lost 6 bases and 0 bases respectively, with 6 bases between them. The CDR3 protein is CASKGDQETQYF. As DNA, the CDR3 is TGTGCCAGCAAAGGAGACCAAGAGACCCAGTACTTC.

This clone came up a few times. This sequence joins TRBV7-2 and TRBJ2-7; D is unclear. Germline-derived CDR1 and CDR2 are SGHTA and FQGNSA. V was pared by 1 base and J by 4 bases, with 8 bases between. The CDR3 contains 13 residues. CDR3 DNA sequence: TGTGCCAGCAGCTTAGAGGAGACTTACGAGCAGTACTTC. It encodes CASSLEETYEQYF.

This chain connects TRBV15 to TRBJ1-2; possible D gene TRBD1, 5 bases. Trimming pared 6 bases from V and 1 base from J, leaving 15 bases between. The germline V gene has CDR1 LNHNV and CDR2 YYDKDF (reference sequence). This CDR3 is 15 amino acids long. The CDR3 region has the DNA TGTGCCACCAGTGAGTTGAGGGGACTTAACTATGGCTACACCTTC. Translating gives CATSELRGLNYGYTF. The complete variable domain, with remaining parts taken from reference TRBV15 and TRBJ1-2, reads DAMVIQNPRYQVTQFGKPVTLSCSQTLNHNVMYWYQQKSSQAPKLLFHYYDKDFNNEADTPDNFQSRRPNTSFCFLDIRSPGLGDTAMYLCATSELRGLNYGYTFGSGTRLTVV.

The rearrangement joins TRBV10-3 to TRBJ1-1; possible D gene TRBD1, 6 bases. Trimming pared 5 bases from V and 1 base from J, leaving 8 bases between. The CDR3 has 13 residues. Germline V CDR1 and CDR2: ENHRY, SYGVKD. CDR3 sequence: CAISQTGNTEAFF. For the CDR3, the DNA is TGTGCCATCAGTCAGACAGGGAACACTGAAGCTTTCTTT.

The rearrangement links TRBV28 to TRBJ2-4; D not resolved. V was trimmed by 9 bases and J by 0 bases, leaving 9 bases between them. The CDR3 has 13 residues. Per germline, CDR1 MDHEN and CDR2 SYDVKM. The CDR3 here is CARYKLAKNIQYF. The CDR3 bases are TGTGCCAGGTACAAGTTAGCCAAAAACATTCAGTACTTC.

The chain recombines TRBV6-5 with TRBJ1-1; 9 bases line up with TRBD1. Germline V gives CDR1 MNHEY, CDR2 SVGAGI. Losses at the gene ends were 4 bases for V and 1 base for J; bases not matched to a gene: 7. This CDR3 contains 16 residues. CDR3: CASSSGTGHTNTEAFF. DNA of the CDR3: TGTGCCAGCAGTTCCGGGACAGGGCATACGAACACTGAAGCTTTCTTT.

J is TRBJ2-2 and V is TRBV12-5, with a tentative D call TRBD2 (6 bases). This CDR3 is 12 amino acids long. The V gene's germline CDR1 is LGHNT and CDR2 FRNRAP. V was pared by 6 bases and J by 5 bases, with 7 bases between. The CDR3 is CASGGRTGELFF. The CDR3 DNA follows: TGTGCTAGTGGGGGGAGGACCGGGGAGCTGTTTTTT.

This chain joins TRBV18 and TRBJ2-7; 10 nucleotides line up with TRBD2. Per the germline V gene, CDR1 is KGHSH and CDR2 is LQKENI. V shed 4 bases and J 0 bases; nucleotides not matched to a gene: 6. The CDR3 totals 16 residues. The DNA of the CDR3 is TGTGCCAGCTCACAAATAGCGGGGGGAAACTCCTACGAGCAGTACTTC. It specifies CASSQIAGGNSYEQYF.

This chain joins TRBV19 and TRBJ2-7; D ambiguous. Per the germline V gene, CDR1 is LNHDA and CDR2 is SQIVND (reference sequence). The CDR3 extends over 14 amino acids. V lost 1 base, J lost 1 base, and 8 bases lay in between. The CDR3 protein is CASSIGGRSYEQYF. CDR3 DNA: TGTGCCAGTAGTATAGGAGGAAGATCCTACGAGCAGTACTTC.

The chain employs TRBV13 and TRBJ1-3, with 7 bases matching TRBD1. This CDR3 is 18 amino acids long. V shed 0 bases and J 2 bases; nucleotides not matched to a gene: 10. Germline lookup yields CDR1 PRHDT and CDR2 FYEKMQ (reference sequence). As DNA, the CDR3 is TGTGCCAGCAGCTTAGGTTTTCCGGAGGGGGCAGCTGGAAACACCATATATTTT. Its translation: CASSLGFPEGAAGNTIYF.

This sequence joins TRBV6-5 and TRBJ2-1; 11 nucleotides agree with TRBD2. The length of the CDR3 is 15 residues. The germline gives CDR1 MNHEY, CDR2 SVGAGI. V was pared by 2 bases and J by 5 bases, with 2 bases of the junction left unmatched. DNA of the CDR3: TGTGCCAGCAGTTACAAGACTAGCGGGAACAATGAGCAGTTCTTC. It codes for CASSYKTSGNNEQFF.

The chain has TRBV6-6 and TRBJ1-1; D gene unclear. Germline V gives CDR1 MNHNY, CDR2 SVGAGI (reference sequence). V lost 4 bases, J lost 10 bases, and 13 bases lay in between. This CDR3 region has 12 residues. CDR3 region: CASSSLRGGAFF. The DNA for the CDR3 is TGTGCCAGCAGTTCCCTACGGGGAGGAGCTTTCTTT.

The genes are TRBV4-1 and TRBJ2-7; possibly TRBD1 for D (6 bases). This CDR3 spans 16 amino acids. Trimming took off 2 bases at V and 0 bases at J, with 14 bases between the two ends. Germline CDR1 reads MGHRA; CDR2 reads YSYEKL. The CDR3 bases are TGCGCCAGCAGCCAAACAACAGGGAACCCCTCCTACGAGCAGTACTTC. Translated: CASSQTTGNPSYEQYF.

The chain carries TRBV13 and TRBJ2-5; tentative D call: TRBD2 (6 bases). Germline V CDR1 and CDR2: PRHDT, FYEKMQ (reference sequence). The V and J ends lost 5 bases and 4 bases respectively, with 14 bases between them. The CDR3 extends over 14 amino acids. The CDR3 bases are TGTGCCAGCAGCCTGGGACTCCCTGCAGAGACCCAGTACTTC. Translation: CASSLGLPAETQYF.

V gene TRBV2 combines with J gene TRBJ2-3, with 11 positions matching TRBD2. This CDR3 has 18 amino acids. V lost 2 bases, J lost 3 bases, and 10 bases stayed unmatched. Germline V CDR1 and CDR2: SNHLY, FYNNEI. Here the CDR3 DNA reads TGTGCCAGCAGTGAACTGGCTAGCGGGAGGTGGTTGACAGATACGCAGTATTTT. Amino acid sequence: CASSELASGRWLTDTQYF. Filled out from reference TRBV2 and TRBJ2-3, the complete variable domain reads EPEVTQTPSHQVTQMGQEVILRCVPISNHLYFYWYRQILGQKVEFLVSFYNNEISEKSEIFDDQFSVERPDGSNFTLKIRSTKLEDSAMYFCASSELASGRWLTDTQYFGPGTRLTVL.

The chain joins TRBV10-3 to TRBJ1-1, with 9 bases identical to TRBD1. The CDR3 totals 11 residues. Trimming at V came to 6 bases and at J to 11 bases, leaving 4 bases not matched to a gene. The germline V gene has CDR1 ENHRY and CDR2 SYGVKD. Here the CDR3 reads CAIREQGAAFF. In DNA, the CDR3 is TGTGCCATCAGGGAACAGGGGGCGGCTTTCTTT.

This rearrangement joins TRBV4-2 to TRBJ2-2; 7 nucleotides line up with TRBD2. J gave up 8 bases and V 0 bases, and 12 bases lay outside the gene matches. Germline-derived CDR1 and CDR2 are LGHNA and YNFKEQ. This CDR3 spans 17 amino acids. The CDR3, as DNA: TGTGCCAGCAGCCAAGATAAGATTAGGCGGGAGACTGGGGAGCTGTTTTTT. It specifies CASSQDKIRRETGELFF.

This clone was seen just once. The J gene is TRBJ2-5, the V gene TRBV27; the D gene is possibly TRBD2 (5 bases). This CDR3 region has 14 residues. In germline, CDR1 is MNHEY, CDR2 SMNVEV (reference sequence). Trimming pared 0 bases from V and 5 bases from J, leaving 10 bases between. CDR3 protein: CASSLSQREETQYF. CDR3 coding DNA: TGTGCCAGCAGTTTATCGCAAAGGGAGGAGACCCAGTACTTC.

The J gene is TRBJ2-2, the V gene TRBV28, with D possibly being TRBD2 (6 bases). The CDR3 has 15 residues. Trimming left V 7 bases short and J 0 bases short, with 12 bases between. Germline loops: CDR1 MDHEN, CDR2 SYDVKM. The DNA for the CDR3 is TGTGCCAGCATAAGTGCGGGAACGAACACCGGGGAGCTGTTTTTT. The encoded protein is CASISAGTNTGELFF.

The genes are TRBV3-1 (or the pseudogene TRBV3-2) and TRBJ2-7; 9 nucleotides agree with TRBD1. Germline V lookup: CDR1 LGHDT, CDR2 YNNKEL (reference sequence). The CDR3 is 13 residues long. V dropped 5 bases and J dropped 6; count of bases not matched to a gene: 5. The CDR3 DNA is TGTGCCAGCAGCTACAGGGGGCGGGCCGAGCAGTACTTC. It is translated as CASSYRGRAEQYF.

The rearrangement uses TRBV30 and TRBJ1-2; no firm D call. V was cut by 1 base and J by 8 bases, with 17 bases left in between. Germline V gene sequence: CDR1 GTSNPN, CDR2 SVGIG (reference sequence). There are 14 residues in the CDR3. Here the CDR3 reads CAWSDPRSGLGYTF. The CDR3 DNA follows: TGTGCCTGGAGTGACCCGAGGTCGGGGTTAGGCTACACCTTC.